Listed below are T cell receptor beta chains from one sample, sequenced in a study of T cell clonotyping in hematopoietic cell transplantation. Here immunoSEQ multiplex PCR was the method, and the copy in TCRdb shows in-frame clones only, minus some. The table lists roughly 27,000 clones, nearly 97% of them singletons. The material sequenced was peripheral blood mononuclear cells. These receptors came from a man over 45 in good health. Some clones in this sample may be carry-over from other donors' samples. The CDR3 runs from the conserved cysteine through the conserved F or W. Fields, in order: J gene, D gene, V gene, clone size, CDR3 DNA, CDR3 protein. A D gene is named only where the DNA matches it firmly. Expanded clones are given a class, and other clones once, few, many or no size at all.

J gene: TRBJ2-7
D gene: TRBD1
V gene: TRBV30
clone size: once
CDR3 DNA: TGTGCCTGGACAGAGAAGACAGGGAAGGCCTACGAGCAGTACTTC
CDR3 protein: CAWTEKTGKAYEQYF

J gene: TRBJ2-3
D gene: TRBD1
V gene: TRBV5-4
clone size: .
CDR3 DNA: TGTGCCAGCAGCCCCCGGGGACAGGGCGGGGGAGATACGCAGTATTTT
CDR3 protein: CASSPRGQGGGDTQYF

J gene: TRBJ2-3
D gene: TRBD2
V gene: TRBV6-5
clone size: .
CDR3 DNA: TGTGCCAGCAGTTACACAGGACTAGCGGCAGATACGCAGTATTTT
CDR3 protein: CASSYTGLAADTQYF

J gene: TRBJ1-6
D gene: TRBD1
V gene: TRBV7-3
clone size: .
CDR3 DNA: TGTGCCAGCAGCTTATTCTCTCCCGGGACAGGGAATTCACCCCTCCACTTT
CDR3 protein: CASSLFSPGTGNSPLHF

J gene: TRBJ2-7
D gene: .
V gene: TRBV15
clone size: .
CDR3 DNA: TGTGCCACCAGCGGCAGGGGCTACGAGCAGTACTTC
CDR3 protein: CATSGRGYEQYF

J gene: TRBJ1-2
D gene: .
V gene: TRBV10-3
clone size: few
CDR3 DNA: TGTGCCATCAGGGAGGAGGTTATCGGACCGAAAGCTAACTATGGCTACACCTTC
CDR3 protein: CAIREEVIGPKANYGYTF

J gene: TRBJ1-1
D gene: .
V gene: TRBV30
clone size: .
CDR3 DNA: TGTGCCTGGAGTTCGACAATGCGCACTGAAGCTTTCTTT
CDR3 protein: CAWSSTMRTEAFF

J gene: TRBJ1-4
D gene: .
V gene: TRBV6-1
clone size: .
CDR3 DNA: TGTGCCAGCAACCAACGACAGGCCCCTAATGAAAAACTGTTTTTT
CDR3 protein: CASNQRQAPNEKLFF

J gene: TRBJ2-7
D gene: TRBD2
V gene: TRBV11-2
clone size: .
CDR3 DNA: TGTGCCAGCAGCTTAGGGGAGGGGCAAAGACTGTACTTC
CDR3 protein: CASSLGEGQRLYF

J gene: TRBJ2-7
D gene: .
V gene: TRBV30
clone size: once
CDR3 DNA: TGTGCCTGGAGTAGGCTGATCGCCTACGAGCAGTACTTC
CDR3 protein: CAWSRLIAYEQYF

J gene: TRBJ2-7
D gene: TRBD2
V gene: TRBV7-2
clone size: .
CDR3 DNA: TGTGCCAGCAGCTTAGGGGCTAGCGGGGTGTACGAGCAGTACTTC
CDR3 protein: CASSLGASGVYEQYF

J gene: TRBJ1-1
D gene: TRBD1
V gene: TRBV6-5
clone size: .
CDR3 DNA: TGTGCCAGCAGTCCAACGACAGGGGGAGCAGGAGAAGCTTTCTTT
CDR3 protein: CASSPTTGGAGEAFF

J gene: TRBJ2-2
D gene: .
V gene: TRBV4-1
clone size: .
CDR3 DNA: TGCGCCAGCAGCCAAGGGGGCACCCTTAGGACCGGGGAGCTGTTTTTT
CDR3 protein: CASSQGGTLRTGELFF

J gene: TRBJ1-2
D gene: .
V gene: TRBV7-8
clone size: .
CDR3 DNA: TGTGCCAGCAGCTTAGTGGCAACGAACTATGGCTACACCTTC
CDR3 protein: CASSLVATNYGYTF

J gene: TRBJ2-5
D gene: .
V gene: TRBV15
clone size: .
CDR3 DNA: TGTGCCACCAGCAGAGAACTTAGGAGGGGCCAAGAGACCCAGTACTTC
CDR3 protein: CATSRELRRGQETQYF

J gene: TRBJ1-6
D gene: .
V gene: TRBV19
clone size: .
CDR3 DNA: TGTGCCAGTAGTATCTCGACGGGGAGCTCCTATAATTCACCCCTCCACTTT
CDR3 protein: CASSISTGSSYNSPLHF

J gene: TRBJ2-3
D gene: TRBD2
V gene: TRBV7-3
clone size: .
CDR3 DNA: TGTGCCAGCAGCGCCGTAGCGGGGGGGGCCACAGATACGCAGTATTTT
CDR3 protein: CASSAVAGGATDTQYF

J gene: TRBJ1-6
D gene: TRBD1
V gene: TRBV9
clone size: .
CDR3 DNA: TGTGCCAGCAGCGTGGGGGACAGGGGCAATTCACCCCTCCACTTT
CDR3 protein: CASSVGDRGNSPLHF

J gene: TRBJ2-7
D gene: .
V gene: TRBV2
clone size: .
CDR3 DNA: TGTGCCAGCAGTCTGAACCCACGGGCCCTCTACGAGCAGTACTTC
CDR3 protein: CASSLNPRALYEQYF

J gene: TRBJ1-6
D gene: .
V gene: TRBV6-5
clone size: once
CDR3 DNA: TGTGCCAGCACGATAGTGGCCAGGGCGGATTCACCCCTCCACTTT
CDR3 protein: CASTIVARADSPLHF

J gene: TRBJ2-3
D gene: TRBD1
V gene: TRBV9
clone size: .
CDR3 DNA: TGTGCCAGCAGCGGGTTAGCGGGGGACAGGGGGGATACGCAGTATTTT
CDR3 protein: CASSGLAGDRGDTQYF

J gene: TRBJ1-4
D gene: .
V gene: TRBV27
clone size: .
CDR3 DNA: TGTGCCAGCAGTTTATGGGGGAGGGGTGAAAAACTGTTTTTT
CDR3 protein: CASSLWGRGEKLFF

J gene: TRBJ2-7
D gene: .
V gene: TRBV28
clone size: .
CDR3 DNA: TGTGCCAGCACCCTACCAGACGTAAAGAGGGAGCAGTACTTC
CDR3 protein: CASTLPDVKREQYF

J gene: TRBJ1-6
D gene: .
V gene: TRBV6-5
clone size: .
CDR3 DNA: TGTGCCAGCAGTTACTCGATCCGGGGAGAATCACCCCTCCACTTT
CDR3 protein: CASSYSIRGESPLHF

J gene: TRBJ1-1
D gene: .
V gene: TRBV29-1
clone size: .
CDR3 DNA: TGCAGCGGCCCACCGGGGCTCCGAGGAGGAACTGAAGCTTTCTTT
CDR3 protein: CSGPPGLRGGTEAFF

J gene: TRBJ1-2
D gene: .
V gene: TRBV6-5
clone size: once
CDR3 DNA: TGTGCCAGCAAAGTGCAGGCTAACTATGGCTACACCTTC
CDR3 protein: CASKVQANYGYTF

J gene: TRBJ1-1
D gene: .
V gene: TRBV5-6
clone size: .
CDR3 DNA: TGTGCCAGCAGCTTGAACAGGTTGAACACTGAAGCTTTCTTT
CDR3 protein: CASSLNRLNTEAFF

J gene: TRBJ1-2
D gene: TRBD1
V gene: TRBV27
clone size: .
CDR3 DNA: TGTGCCAGCAGACGCGGGACAGATAACTTTTATGGCTACACCTTC
CDR3 protein: CASRRGTDNFYGYTF

J gene: TRBJ1-6
D gene: .
V gene: TRBV5-1
clone size: .
CDR3 DNA: TGCGCCAGCAGCCCTAATCCGACCGATAGTTATTCACCCCTCCACTTT
CDR3 protein: CASSPNPTDSYSPLHF

J gene: TRBJ2-2
D gene: TRBD1
V gene: TRBV12-5
clone size: .
CDR3 DNA: TGTGCTAGTGGCCGCCGGACAGGGATAACCGGGGAGCTGTTTTTT
CDR3 protein: CASGRRTGITGELFF

J gene: TRBJ2-6
D gene: .
V gene: TRBV30
clone size: .
CDR3 DNA: TGTGCCTGGAGTGGACAGGCCATCAATGGGGCCAACGTCCTGACTTTC
CDR3 protein: CAWSGQAINGANVLTF

J gene: TRBJ2-7
D gene: .
V gene: TRBV6-5
clone size: .
CDR3 DNA: TGTGCCAGCAGCCGGACCCAGGCTGGTTACGAGCAGTACTTC
CDR3 protein: CASSRTQAGYEQYF

J gene: TRBJ1-1
D gene: .
V gene: TRBV14
clone size: once
CDR3 DNA: TGTGCCAGCAGCCAAGATATCGGGTACACTGAAGCTTTCTTT
CDR3 protein: CASSQDIGYTEAFF